The rows below give T cell receptor beta chains drawn from one sample of a study of T-cell reconstitution after alpha-beta-depleted transplantation in children. TCRdb re-analysed the PCR reads in MiXCR, keeping a single row per CDR3 protein. Found here are a few hundred thousand distinct CDR3 sequences, around 25% of them singletons; the top ten hold roughly 9.7%. The sample was PBMCs, mostly from graft donor cells, taken 180 days after TCRalphabeta/CD19-depleted stem cell transplant. Source of these receptors: a male patient under 18 who had a stem cell transplant for acute lymphoblastic leukemia, so the T cells may come from the graft donor. CDR3s include the opening cysteine and the closing phenylalanine or tryptophan. The order of the fields is D gene, J gene, clone size, V gene, CDR3 protein, CDR3 DNA. D genes are given only for firm matches. Clone size is not always given. Where it is, it says once, few, many or a class for expanded clones.

>NA|TRBJ1-1|NA|TRBV5-1
CASSLSTPNTEAFF
TGCGCCAGCAGCTTGTCAACTCCGAACACTGAAGCTTTCTTT
>NA|TRBJ2-7|NA|TRBV20-1
CSARRIAHSYEQYF
TGCAGTGCTAGAAGGATAGCGCATTCCTACGAGCAGTACTTC
>NA|TRBJ2-1|NA|TRBV7-3
CASSLFPFSYNEQFF
TGTGCCAGCAGCTTATTCCCTTTTTCCTACAATGAGCAGTTCTTC
>TRBD2|TRBJ2-1|NA|TRBV6-5
CASSLTSREQFF
TGTGCCAGCAGCTTGACTAGCAGGGAGCAGTTCTTC
>TRBD1|TRBJ1-1|few|TRBV5-1
CASRSQGAEGNTEAFF
TGCGCCAGCAGATCCCAGGGGGCGGAGGGCAACACTGAAGCTTTCTTT
>NA|TRBJ2-7|NA|TRBV15
CATSRDSGYEQYF
TGTGCCACCAGCAGAGATTCGGGTTACGAGCAGTACTTC
>NA|TRBJ2-1|NA|TRBV7-2
CASRPGGGGNEQFF
TGTGCCAGCAGACCAGGAGGGGGCGGGAATGAGCAGTTCTTC
>NA|TRBJ2-5|few|TRBV20-1
CSASFRLIQETQYF
TGCAGTGCTAGCTTCCGACTTATTCAAGAGACCCAGTACTTC
>NA|TRBJ2-3|NA|TRBV20-1
CSAREQGTSTDTQYF
TGCAGTGCTAGAGAGCAGGGCACTAGCACAGATACGCAGTATTTT
>TRBD1|TRBJ1-1|NA|TRBV3-1
CASSHYRGAPVPEAFF
TGTGCCAGCAGCCATTACAGGGGGGCGCCGGTCCCTGAAGCTTTCTTT
>NA|TRBJ2-5|NA|TRBV7-8
CASSKIPGTAETQYF
TGTGCCAGCAGTAAAATCCCCGGGACGGCGGAGACCCAGTACTTC
>NA|TRBJ2-2|NA|TRBV20-1
CSARAALLANTGELFF
TGCAGTGCTAGAGCAGCCCTACTAGCGAACACCGGGGAGCTGTTTTTT
>TRBD2|TRBJ2-7|few|TRBV15
CATSRDLGGAFYEQYF
TGTGCCACCAGCAGAGATCTGGGAGGGGCCTTCTACGAGCAGTACTTC
>NA|TRBJ2-3|NA|TRBV27
CASSLLASTDTQYF
TGTGCCAGCAGTTTACTAGCTAGCACAGATACGCAGTATTTT
>NA|TRBJ2-3|few|TRBV5-1
CASSKDGGTDTQYF
TGCGCCAGCAGCAAAGACGGGGGCACAGATACGCAGTATTTT
>TRBD1|TRBJ2-2|few|TRBV12-3/TRBV12-4
CASTFSDRATGELFF
TGTGCCAGCACCTTCTCGGACAGGGCGACCGGGGAGCTGTTTTTT
>TRBD2|TRBJ2-7|NA|TRBV5-1
CASSLKAGGPTEQYF
TGCGCCAGCAGCTTGAAAGCGGGAGGGCCTACGGAGCAGTACTTC
>TRBD1|TRBJ2-3|NA|TRBV7-9
CASSPKYGDRYTDTQYF
TGTGCCAGCAGCCCTAAATATGGGGACAGATACACAGATACGCAGTATTTT
>TRBD2|TRBJ2-7|NA|TRBV5-1
CASSLPPSGDSYEQYF
TGCGCCAGCAGCTTGCCCCCCAGCGGGGATTCCTACGAGCAGTACTTC
>NA|TRBJ2-5|few|TRBV25-1
CASSEFGSPETQYF
TGTGCCAGCAGTGAATTCGGCTCCCCGGAGACCCAGTACTTC
>NA|TRBJ2-5|NA|TRBV27
CASSRGRHQETQYF
TGTGCCAGCAGTCGGGGACGCCATCAAGAGACCCAGTACTTC
>TRBD1|TRBJ1-2|few|TRBV27
CASSFRRTGKEYGYTF
TGTGCCAGCAGTTTCCGCAGGACAGGGAAGGAATATGGCTACACCTTC
>NA|TRBJ2-2|NA|TRBV12-3/TRBV12-4
CASSFTNRVTGELFF
TGTGCCAGCAGTTTTACCAACAGGGTCACCGGGGAGCTGTTTTTT
>NA|TRBJ1-1|few|TRBV9
CASSVNPGRVTEAFF
TGTGCCAGCAGCGTCAACCCGGGGCGCGTCACTGAAGCTTTCTTT
>TRBD2|TRBJ2-3|NA|TRBV18
CASSPTSGSSDTQYF
TGTGCCAGCTCACCGACTAGCGGGAGTTCAGATACGCAGTATTTT
>TRBD2|TRBJ2-5|NA|TRBV6-5
CASSYSTSGLEETQYF
TGTGCCAGCAGTTACTCGACTAGCGGCCTGGAGGAGACCCAGTACTTC
>TRBD1|TRBJ1-2|NA|TRBV19
CASRDRGSIGYTF
TGTGCCAGTAGGGACAGGGGTTCTATCGGCTACACCTTC
>NA|TRBJ1-3|NA|TRBV20-1
CSAREFDKSLGGNTIYF
TGCAGTGCTAGAGAATTCGACAAGTCGTTAGGCGGAAACACCATATATTTT
>NA|TRBJ2-4|few|TRBV11-1
CASSLKVDWVLAKNIQYF
TGTGCCAGCAGCTTAAAGGTGGATTGGGTCTTAGCCAAAAACATTCAGTACTTC
>NA|TRBJ1-5|few|TRBV12-3/TRBV12-4
CASHRDSNQPQHF
TGTGCCAGCCACAGGGATAGCAATCAGCCCCAGCATTTT
>NA|TRBJ2-2|few|TRBV7-9
CASSLREIRDVTGELFF
TGTGCCAGCAGCTTGAGGGAGATTCGCGATGTCACCGGGGAGCTGTTTTTT
>TRBD1|TRBJ1-5|NA|TRBV29-1
CSVQSGTGGNQPQHF
TGCAGCGTCCAATCCGGGACAGGGGGTAATCAGCCCCAGCATTTT
>TRBD1|TRBJ1-4|few|TRBV5-1
CASSQVTGVEKLFF
TGCGCCAGCAGCCAGGTGACAGGGGTCGAAAAACTGTTTTTT
>TRBD2|TRBJ2-1|NA|TRBV5-5
CVSSSLAGAPNEQFF
TGTGTCAGCAGCTCACTAGCGGGGGCCCCCAATGAGCAGTTCTTC
>NA|TRBJ2-1|NA|TRBV4-1
CASSPGPAYNEQFF
TGCGCCAGCAGCCCAGGGCCGGCCTACAATGAGCAGTTCTTC
>NA|TRBJ1-5|few|TRBV7-2
CASSLGGGRDQPQHF
TGTGCCAGCAGCTTAGGAGGGGGTAGGGATCAGCCCCAGCATTTT
>NA|TRBJ1-6|few|TRBV28
CASSLVGSREQGYSPLHF
TGTGCCAGCAGCTTGGTAGGGAGTCGGGAGCAGGGATACTCACCCCTCCACTTT
>NA|TRBJ2-7|many|TRBV3-1
CASSQGLVEQYF
TGTGCCAGCAGCCAAGGACTAGTCGAGCAGTACTTC
>TRBD2|TRBJ2-5|many|TRBV7-9
CASSLVLAGHQETQYF
TGTGCCAGCAGCTTAGTATTAGCGGGGCACCAAGAGACCCAGTACTTC
>NA|TRBJ2-7|NA|TRBV7-9
CASSFPRKNGVYEQYF
TGTGCCAGCAGCTTCCCTAGGAAGAACGGGGTCTACGAGCAGTACTTC
>TRBD2|TRBJ2-3|few|TRBV7-6
CASSLIAGTRDTQYF
TGTGCCAGCAGCTTGATAGCGGGAACCCGAGATACGCAGTATTTT
>NA|TRBJ1-3|once|TRBV5-1
CASSLDLSSGNTIYF
TGCGCCAGCAGCTTGGACCTGAGCTCTGGAAACACCATATATTTT
>NA|TRBJ2-1|NA|TRBV27
CASSLLLTPYNEQFF
TGTGCCAGCAGTTTATTGCTTACCCCTTACAATGAGCAGTTCTTC
>NA|TRBJ1-2|NA|TRBV20-1
CSAREGQLVYGDTF
TGCAGTGCTAGAGAAGGGCAGCTGGTCTATGGCGACACCTTC
>NA|TRBJ2-7|NA|TRBV5-4
CASSLFGRRTYALSYEQYF
TGTGCCAGCAGCTTGTTTGGAAGAAGAACTTACGCTCTCTCCTACGAGCAGTACTTC